Detailed here is one T cell receptor (beta chain). Its antigen is unknown. Using RNA transcripts as the source, TCR beta CDR3 regions were amplified. During a first-round RT-PCR of the TCR CDR3, the HTBI primer set was used. Each CDR3 protein is one row after TCRdb ran MiXCR on the multiplex PCR reads. The profile shows around 600,000 distinct CDR3 sequences, approximately 14% of them singletons. Newly diagnosed patients aged 18 to 65 had hyperthyroidism of under 2 months' duration. Exclusion of a patient resulted from uncontrolled infection, other autoimmune disease, pregnancy or lactation. These data come from a study of T cells in Graves' hyperthyroidism and ophthalmopathy. The CDR3 loop spans 14 amino acids. The germline V gene encodes CDR1 DFQATT and CDR2 SNEGSKA (reference sequence). J lost 0 bases, V lost 1 base, and 2 bases had no gene match. General study findings and limits: Most thyroid clonotypes with frequency above 0.001 were detected in blood.

Material: blood. This chain connects TRBV20-1 to TRBJ1-2; 7 nucleotides line up with TRBD1. This sequence originates from a woman under 40 with Graves' hyperthyroidism. The CDR3, as DNA: TGCAGTGCTAGAGGGCAGGGGGCTAACTATGGCTACACCTTC. Its protein product is CSARGQGANYGYTF.